This T cell receptor (beta chain) came from a study of T cell responses to AZD1222 COVID-19 vaccine. Some clones are missing from TCRdb's copy, which holds only in-frame ones; the method was immunoSEQ multiplex PCR. This table holds 99,000 or so clones, 82% found once. The length of the CDR3 is 13 residues. Germline-derived CDR1 and CDR2 are SGHDN and FVKESK. Trimming took 1 base from V and 4 from J, leaving 7 bases between them. Sequencing used peripheral blood, obtained on day 0 of AZD1222 vaccination. The chain is built from TRBV14 and TRBJ1-2; D unclear. This TCR was sampled from an adult in good health. The DNA of the CDR3 is TGTGCCAGCAGCCAAGGCCGAATCTATGGCTACACCTTC. This encodes CASSQGRIYGYTF.